Presented here are 10 T cell receptor beta chains from one specimen sequenced in a study of T cell responses to AZD1222 COVID-19 vaccine. The repertoire was sequenced with immunoSEQ multiplex PCR; TCRdb's copy has only in-frame clones and lacks some. Of about 100,000 clones in the sample, around 91% are singletons; the top ten hold 20% to 25%. Sequencing was performed on peripheral blood, taken on day 0 of AZD1222 vaccination. The receptors were sampled from an adult in good health.

The gene calls are TRBV18 and TRBJ1-1; a weak D match, TRBD1 (5 bases). The CDR3 is made up of 14 amino acids. Trimming took 8 bases from V and 0 from J, leaving 13 bases between them. The germline V gene encodes CDR1 KGHSH and CDR2 LQKENI. CDR3 protein: CASTRTTMNTEAFF. DNA for the CDR3: TGTGCCAGCACCCGGACAACTATGAACACTGAAGCTTTCTTT. The variable domain in full, completed from reference TRBV18 and TRBJ1-1, reads NAGVMQNPRHLVRRRGQEARLRCSPMKGHSHVYWYRQLPEEGLKFMVYLQKENIIDESGMPKERFSAEFPKEGPSILRIQQVVRGDSAAYFCASTRTTMNTEAFFGQGTRLTVV.

CDR3 amino acids: CAIGTVNQPQHF. CDR3 nucleotide sequence: TGTGCCATCGGGACCGTCAATCAGCCCCAGCATTTT. The chain is built from TRBV10-3 and TRBJ1-5; a weak D match, TRBD1 (5 bases). CDR1 and CDR2 (germline): ENHRY, SYGVKD. V dropped 8 bases and J dropped 3 bases, with 8 bases sitting between them. The CDR3 contains 12 residues.

J is TRBJ1-2 and V is TRBV6-1, with D perhaps matching TRBD1 (5 bases). This CDR3 is built from 15 residues. With 0 bases removed from V and 4 bases from J, the gap between germline ends came to 12 bases. The germline V gene has CDR1 MNHNS and CDR2 SASEGT. As DNA, the CDR3 is TGTGCCAGCAGTGAAGCCCACGGGGGGATCTATGGCTACACCTTC. Its translation is CASSEAHGGIYGYTF.

This chain links TRBV6-5 with TRBJ1-3; a possible D gene is TRBD1 (5 bases). In germline, CDR1 is MNHEY, CDR2 SVGAGI. The V and J ends lost 10 bases and 2 bases respectively, with 15 bases between them. The CDR3 has 14 amino acids. CDR3 protein: CATTTRAAGNTIYF. The CDR3 DNA is TGTGCCACTACAACCAGGGCTGCTGGAAACACCATATATTTT.

This clone has just one count. The V call is TRBV10-3, the J call TRBJ2-1; D is perhaps TRBD2 (5 bases). Germline CDR1 reads ENHRY; CDR2 reads SYGVKD. Trimming took off 5 bases at V and 1 base at J, with 9 bases between the two ends. The length of the CDR3 is 14 residues. For the CDR3, the DNA is TGTGCCATCAGTAACCGGGAATCCTACAATGAGCAGTTCTTC. Amino acid sequence: CAISNRESYNEQFF.

The V gene is TRBV18, the J gene TRBJ1-1; D possibly corresponds to TRBD1 (5 bases). The CDR3 totals 14 residues. Germline CDR1 and CDR2: KGHSH and LQKENI. Trimming left V 3 bases short and J 5 bases short, with 13 bases between. CDR3 DNA sequence: TGTGCCAGCTCACCGATCCCACCAGGGACTGAAGCTTTCTTT. It specifies CASSPIPPGTEAFF.

Only a few counts were recorded for this clone. CDR3 protein: CASSVTAYSGNTIYF. In DNA form, the CDR3 reads TGTGCCAGCAGCGTTACAGCGTACTCTGGAAACACCATATATTTT. The V call is TRBV7-8, the J call TRBJ1-3; the D is unclear. CDR1 and CDR2 (germline): SGHVS, FQNEAQ. Trimming removed 5 bases at V and 0 bases at J, with 11 bases between. The CDR3 is 15 amino acids.

This clone was recorded only once. V usage is TRBV4-1 and J usage is TRBJ2-5; the D is unclear. Trimming removed 0 bases at V and 7 bases at J, with 21 bases between. This CDR3 spans 17 amino acids. Germline CDR1 MGHRA, CDR2 YSYEKL. In DNA, the CDR3 is TGCGCCAGCAGCCAAGATCGCTCCGCCGGTGGCGAAGTGACCCAGTACTTC. This encodes CASSQDRSAGGEVTQYF.

The chain couples TRBV2 to TRBJ2-5; TRBD2 is a possible D gene (6 bases). The length of the CDR3 is 18 residues. The V end lost 0 bases, the J end lost 3 bases, and 20 bases lay between the germline ends. Germline V gene sequence: CDR1 SNHLY, CDR2 FYNNEI. For the CDR3, the DNA is TGTGCCAGCAGTGAAGCATGGGCGGGGCGAAGTGATGAAGAGACCCAGTACTTC. This translates into CASSEAWAGRSDEETQYF.

This CDR3 reads CSVVEGTGGDEQFF. The CDR3 nucleotides read TGCAGCGTAGTGGAGGGGACAGGGGGCGATGAGCAGTTCTTC. This chain links TRBV29-1 with TRBJ2-1, with 12 positions matching TRBD1. This CDR3 has 14 residues. Germline assignment: CDR1 SQVTM and CDR2 ANQGSEA. The junction had 8 bases not matched to a gene; V was cut back by 6 bases and J by 8 bases.